The 17 T cell receptor beta chains given below trace back to one sample, sequenced in a study of cytomegalovirus exposure and HLA in healthy donors. The PCR had 60 Vbeta and 13 Jbeta primers. Using immunoSEQ multiplex PCR, the repertoire was profiled, and TCRdb retains in-frame clones only, with some absent. This table has about 120,000 clones, approximately 76% appearing once. The material sequenced was PBMCs. All receptors derive from a man aged 55 to 70 in good health and CMV-seropositive.

This clone has only a few counts. This chain links TRBV5-6 with TRBJ1-5; D may be TRBD1 (6 bases). Germline lookup yields CDR1 SGHDT and CDR2 YYEEEE. The CDR3 consists of 16 residues. V was pared by 4 bases and J by 3 bases, with 17 bases between. The CDR3 loop reads CASSQRGGFFNQPQHF. The CDR3 DNA is TGTGCCAGCAGCCAAAGAGGGGGATTCTTCAATCAGCCCCAGCATTTT.

This rearrangement joins TRBV27 to TRBJ2-3; weak D call: TRBD2 (5 bases). The germline V gene has CDR1 MNHEY and CDR2 SMNVEV (reference sequence). The CDR3 loop spans 15 amino acids. Trimming removed 8 bases from V and 6 bases from J, with 21 bases in between. CDR3 sequence (DNA): TGTGCCAGCTCACATCCTAGCCAGGCAAGGGATACGCAGTATTTT. Encoded protein: CASSHPSQARDTQYF.

V usage is TRBV11-2 and J usage is TRBJ2-3, with D possibly matching TRBD2 (5 bases). V was cut by 1 base and J by 4 bases, with 9 bases left in between. This CDR3 is 14 amino acids long. CDR1 SGHAT and CDR2 FQNNGV come from the germline V gene. DNA of the CDR3: TGTGCCAGCAGCTTAGGGCGGGCCCCAGATACGCAGTATTTT. Translated: CASSLGRAPDTQYF.

The chain combines TRBV5-1 with TRBJ1-5; TRBD1 is a possible D gene (5 bases). The V gene lost 0 bases and the J gene lost 5 bases, with 18 bases spanning the gap. The germline gives CDR1 SGHRS, CDR2 YFSETQ. This CDR3 contains 17 residues. The CDR3, as DNA: TGCGCCAGCAGCTTGGGGCCTAGGGCGGGGGGACATCAGCCCCAGCATTTT. Residues: CASSLGPRAGGHQPQHF.

This chain connects TRBV5-1 to TRBJ2-1; the match to TRBD2 covers 7 bases. CDR1 SGHRS and CDR2 YFSETQ come from the germline V gene. V lost 3 bases and J lost 1; bases outside the gene matches: 7. This CDR3 contains 16 residues. The CDR3 nucleotides read TGCGCCAGCAGCTCCCGACTAGCCAATTCCTACAATGAGCAGTTCTTC. This encodes CASSSRLANSYNEQFF.

A few counts support this clone. V and J are TRBV10-3 and TRBJ2-7, with TRBD1 matching 8 bases. Germline V gives CDR1 ENHRY, CDR2 SYGVKD. With 4 bases clipped from V and 0 bases from J, the junction kept 2 bases outside the gene matches. The CDR3 has 14 amino acids. The CDR3 DNA reads TGTGCCATCAGTGGGGACAGGTTCTCCTACGAGCAGTACTTC. Its protein is CAISGDRFSYEQYF.

The CDR3 coding sequence is TGCGCCAGCAGCGCAACCCCAGCTGCAGGGACCTACGAGCAGTACTTC. As protein: CASSATPAAGTYEQYF. The V call is TRBV5-1, the J call TRBJ2-7; tentative D call: TRBD1 (5 bases). This CDR3 comprises 16 residues. V lost 4 bases and J lost 2, with 19 bases in between. Germline CDR1 and CDR2: SGHRS and YFSETQ.

The genes are TRBV7-3 and TRBJ1-2; D gene uncertain. The CDR3 runs 13 residues. V lost 2 bases and J 1 base, leaving 5 bases between the germline ends. Germline assignment: CDR1 SGHTA and CDR2 FQGTGA. The CDR3 loop is CASSLSSNYGYTF. The CDR3 region has the DNA TGTGCCAGCAGCTTATCCAGTAACTATGGCTACACCTTC.

About this clone: At the DNA level, this CDR3 is encoded by other sequences in the same sample as well. The gene calls are TRBV5-1 and TRBJ2-2, with TRBD1 identical over 10 bases. The CDR3 spans 14 residues. V trimming: 4 bases; J trimming: 5 bases; junction bases outside the gene matches: 2. The germline V gene has CDR1 SGHRS and CDR2 YFSETQ. The CDR3 DNA follows: TGCGCCAGCAGCCCGGACAGGGGGACCGGGGAGCTGTTTTTT. Residues: CASSPDRGTGELFF.

This clone was counted a single time. The gene calls are TRBV15 and TRBJ1-4; D is undetermined. The germline CDR1 and CDR2 sequences are LNHNV and YYDKDF (reference sequence). V lost 0 bases and J lost 6, with 11 bases in between. This CDR3 spans 15 amino acids. The CDR3 protein is CATSRDGRLDEKLFF. In nucleotides, the CDR3 is TGTGCCACCAGCAGAGATGGGCGTTTAGATGAAAAACTGTTTTTT.

The chain uses TRBV7-9 and TRBJ1-3; 11 bases line up with TRBD1. This CDR3 spans 16 amino acids. CDR1 is SEHNR and CDR2 is FQNEAQ in the germline V gene (reference sequence). V shed 5 bases and J 3 bases; nucleotides not matched to a gene: 6. CDR3 protein: CASSAWDRGFGNTIYF. As DNA, the CDR3 is TGTGCCAGCAGCGCGTGGGACAGGGGGTTTGGAAACACCATATATTTT.

The V gene is TRBV28, the J gene TRBJ1-5; 10 nucleotides match TRBD1. In germline, CDR1 is MDHEN, CDR2 SYDVKM. After removal of 4 bases from V and 5 bases from J, the junction contained 5 bases not matched to a gene. The length of the CDR3 is 15 residues. The CDR3 protein is CASSYTGQGDQPQHF. CDR3 in DNA: TGTGCCAGCAGTTACACAGGACAGGGGGATCAGCCCCAGCATTTT.

The V gene is TRBV5-5, the J gene TRBJ1-4; D is possibly TRBD1 (5 bases). Trimming removed 5 bases from V and 3 bases from J, with 11 bases in between. The length of the CDR3 is 14 residues. In germline, CDR1 is SGHKS, CDR2 YYEKEE (reference sequence). As DNA, the CDR3 is TGTGCCAGCAGTCATGACAGAGCTAATGAAAAACTGTTTTTT. Protein product: CASSHDRANEKLFF.

The V call is TRBV5-4, the J call TRBJ1-1, with 7 nucleotides matching TRBD1. The V segment lost 0 bases and the J segment 1 base; nucleotides outside the gene matches: 9. Per germline, CDR1 SGHNT and CDR2 YYREEE (reference sequence). The CDR3 has 17 amino acids. In nucleotides, the CDR3 is TGTGCCAGCAGCTTGGACAGGGGAGCGCTCTGGAACACTGAAGCTTTCTTT. Encoded protein: CASSLDRGALWNTEAFF.

The CDR3 spells CASSPGTVSEAFF. In DNA, the CDR3 is TGTGCCAGCAGCCCAGGAACGGTATCTGAAGCTTTCTTT. This chain links TRBV7-9 with TRBJ1-1; D unclear. V was trimmed by 5 bases and J by 6 bases, leaving 13 bases between them. Germline values: CDR1 SEHNR, CDR2 FQNEAQ (reference sequence). The CDR3 length is 13 residues.

The chain uses TRBV19 and TRBJ1-6; 7 positions match TRBD1. The CDR3 has 17 amino acids. Germline CDR1 reads LNHDA; CDR2 reads SQIVND (reference sequence). After removal of 1 base from V and 5 bases from J, the junction contained 8 bases not matched to a gene. DNA for the CDR3: TGTGCCAGTAGTATAGCCCTCCGGGACAGCAATAATTCACCCCTCCACTTT. Protein sequence: CASSIALRDSNNSPLHF.

The chain recombines TRBV9 with TRBJ2-3, with D unclear. The CDR3 covers 15 residues. Per germline, CDR1 SGDLS and CDR2 YYNGEE. Trimming took 3 bases from V and 2 from J, leaving 13 bases between them. CDR3 nucleotides: TGTGCCAGCAGCGCCCCACCGCAGGTCACAGATACGCAGTATTTT. Protein product: CASSAPPQVTDTQYF.